This note documents a single T cell receptor beta chain sequence. Its specificity is unknown. This sample was taken from a study of CD8 T cells in ankylosing spondylitis. Notes on the study in general: Roughly eight highly homologous variants made up a TCR beta motif that seemed to typify ankylosing spondylitis blood. Reportedly, disease-linked clones are significantly enriched in ankylosing spondylitis patients' matched synovial fluid. Before this, some motif variants had been reported in reactive arthritis synovial fluid and blood.

Quantitative 5'-RACE with molecular barcodes produced the TCR beta libraries. A single record per CDR3 protein comes from TCRdb applying MiXCR to the 5' RACE reads. The table includes 250,000 to 400,000 distinct CDR3 sequences, around 10% detected once. V lost 5 bases, J lost 0 bases, and 14 bases lay in between. The germline V gene encodes CDR1 DFQATT and CDR2 SNEGSKA (reference sequence). This CDR3 spans 16 amino acids. This chain connects TRBV20-1 to TRBJ1-6; D might be TRBD1 (5 bases). Source material: blood, either unsorted or a sorted T cell fraction (not recorded which). The origin of this receptor is a female donor with ankylosing spondylitis or in good health (not recorded which). The DNA for the CDR3 is TGCAGTGCTCTAGAGCAGGGAAGCTCCTATAATTCACCCCTCCACTTT. The encoded protein is CSALEQGSSYNSPLHF.